Sequencing of this TCR beta chain was carried out in a study of shared clonotypes between healthy human individuals (dated by TCRdb to the early 2020s). Notes on the research overall: The cohort comprised two women and a few men aged 18 to 49 years. For each donor, three plates each were used for CD4 naive and CD4 memory, two plates were used for CD8 naive, and one plate was used for CD8 memory. Blood TCR repertoires of about five healthy adults were deeply sequenced to estimate repertoire size and the extent of clonotype sharing between individuals. To increase sequencing depth and limit assay-specific biases, different laboratories used diverse techniques to prepare libraries and sequence TCR repertoires. Leukapheresis yielded between about 0.9 and 8.9 billion PBMCs per donor.

The CDR3 holds 19 amino acids from the cysteine to the phenylalanine. The entry retains the CDR3 DNA only, 57 bases that are in frame from base 1. V lost 4 bases and J lost 2 bases; the stretch between them is 25 bases long. The germline V gene encodes CDR1 SGHAT and CDR2 FQNNGV. Using the deep immunoSEQ assay, TCR CDR3 regions were amplified from genomic DNA by multiplex PCR. Genomic DNA extracted from each cell subset was distributed evenly over all wells of several immunoSEQ 96-well plates, and each plate served as one replicate. Each replicate PCR for sorted subsets received around 0.2 ug genomic DNA, equal to 30,000 or so T cell genomes. The purified libraries were quantified using a Qubit 3.0 fluorometer, sized with a Bioanalyzer 2100, and then quantified again using the KAPA Library Quantification kit. Each immunoSEQ 96-well plate was sequenced on its own single-read 150-cycle Illumina NextSeq 550 flow cell. On the study's bioinformatics: Because the immunoSEQ output held only junctional sequences and lacked quality scores, the filtering could not match the filtering applied to full-length reads. To assign V/J genes and CDR3, sequences were annotated against IMGT germline references using PyIR, a Python wrapper for IgBLAST v1.9. Reads were filtered out if the reads had weak V/J assignments (E-value above 1e-6), no CDR3, stop codons, out-of-frame junctions, or ambiguous translated residues. V3J clonotypes were defined as sequences sharing an identical inferred V gene, J gene, and CDR3 amino acid sequence. To compute the percentage overlap between repertoires, the number of shared unique clonotypes was divided by the size of the smaller repertoire. RTK rarefaction, the Chao1 estimator, and Recon v2.1 estimates of unobserved clonotypes were used to assess repertoire richness. Generation probabilities for all TCRbeta clonotypes obtained by the gDNA method from a handful of donors were computed using OLGA. TCRdb retrieved this table from immuneACCESS and kept in-frame rearrangements only. Not all clones are present; in checked studies, unresolved V genes account for under half, and no reason is known for the remainder. That table is the source of V, J and clone size, and D and trimming were worked out from the DNA. In this sample the table shows approximately 640,000 clones, around 91% of which occur a single time. The ten largest clones capture 34% of the sample.

General study outcomes and caveats: Rarefaction of sorted-subset datasets indicated incomplete sequencing despite the large sequencing depth. Because the study included a small number of donors, the genetic and exposure-history diversity represented was limited. Pairwise subsampling indicated that sequencing depth was expected to affect the degree of clonotype sharing among donors. Sampling was restricted to blood, and TCR repertoires in tissue are likely to differ from TCR repertoires in blood. Naive subsets generally had larger estimated clonotype richness than memory subsets. Clonotypes shared by all four sorted-subset donors showed higher generation probabilities than non-shared clonotypes. Sharing across several donors was observed for approximately 5% of naive CD4, 3% to 3.5% of naive CD8, roughly 2.4% of memory CD4, and roughly 0.4% of memory CD8 clonotypes.

This clone was found a few times. The target of this receptor is not known. No quality values exist for individual bases; no much larger clone is one base distant. Healthy HIV-negative adults with no recently reported acute infections or vaccinations were included as donors. Every donor was a Caucasian adult living in Nashville, Tennessee, USA. CD8 memory samples combined magnetically selected CD45RO+ cells with CCR7-negative CD45RA+ effector memory (TemRA) cells. Blood was obtained by leukapheresis, after which PBMCs were separated by Ficoll-Histopaque density gradient centrifugation and cryopreserved in liquid nitrogen vapor phase. Analytical flow cytometry was used to check the purity and quantity of each magnetically sorted T cell population. Each sorted fraction had its genomic DNA isolated and then quantified by UV absorbance on a Nanodrop 2000c.

The chain is encoded by TRBV11-2 joined to TRBJ2-3; perhaps TRBD1 is the D gene, with 5 bases matching. The sample comprised memory CD8+ T cells from PBMCs. The cell subset or site label, read with the paper, signifies: CD45RO+ cells pooled with CCR7-negative TemRA cells. The TCR was taken from a man aged 18 to 30 in good health. Some clones in this sample may be carry-over from other donors' samples. This receptor carries the CDR3 CASSSLLGLLPGVTDTQYF. The nucleotide sequence reads TGTGCCAGCAGCTCGCTTCTGGGGCTCCTTCCTGGGGTCACAGATACGCAGTATTTT.